This T cell receptor (beta chain) is from a study of shared clonotypes between healthy human individuals. Germline V lookup: CDR1 MNHNS, CDR2 SASEGT. CDR3 length: 15 amino acids. Trimming shortened V by 6 bases and J by 3 bases, and 15 bases separated the two germline ends. In the naive CD8 group, cells lacked CD45RO and were positively selected for CCR7, so terminally differentiated effector memory CD45RA+ cells were left out. In the case of this clone: Its target is not known.

Clones were read by immunoSEQ multiplex PCR, and TCRdb kept only the in-frame ones, dropping some. The sample has more than 2 million clones; around 93% are singletons. Findings and limits, study-wide: Sampling covered nothing but blood. Tissue TCR repertoires likely differ from those found in blood. Clonotype sharing across a few donors was observed for 4% to 5.5% of naive CD4 clonotypes.

The clonotype was recovered from a man younger than 30 in good health. Some clones in this sample may be carry-over from other donors' samples. The chain links TRBV6-1 to TRBJ1-5; the D gene is possibly TRBD1 (6 bases). The sequenced sample was naive CD8+ T cells from PBMCs. CDR3 amino acids: CASRGQSRINQPQHF. The CDR3 DNA is TGTGCCAGCAGAGGACAGTCCCGAATCAATCAGCCCCAGCATTTT.